These T cell receptor beta chains were read from a single sample in a study of T cells in Graves' hyperthyroidism and ophthalmopathy. TCRdb re-called the multiplex PCR reads through MiXCR, storing one row per CDR3 protein. The sample records a few hundred thousand distinct CDR3 sequences, 20% being singletons. Source material: blood. These receptors all stem from a man younger than 35 with Graves' hyperthyroidism. The CDR3 runs from the conserved cysteine through the conserved F or W. D genes are given only for firm matches.

CDR3 protein | J gene | D gene | V gene
CSAITLAGSSYEQYF | TRBJ2-7 | TRBD2 | TRBV20-1
CASRPLGGGAGNEQFF | TRBJ2-1 | TRBD2 | TRBV2
CASCPGLASEQYF | TRBJ2-7 | TRBD2 | TRBV12-3/TRBV12-4
CASSLVRDPVDTQYF | TRBJ2-3 | NA | TRBV5-1
CASSEDYGTSGGTTGELFF | TRBJ2-2 | TRBD2 | TRBV6-1
CASSIRDRSYEQYF | TRBJ2-7 | TRBD1 | TRBV12-3/TRBV12-4
CASSYSRGAYGYTF | TRBJ1-2 | NA | TRBV6-5
CASSSSPGSYEQYF | TRBJ2-7 | NA | TRBV28
CATFQTVSYNEQFF | TRBJ2-1 | NA | TRBV28
CASSLKISKNIQYF | TRBJ2-4 | NA | TRBV5-1
CASFGQTGNTIYF | TRBJ1-3 | NA | TRBV6-1
CASTRLAGNTGELFF | TRBJ2-2 | TRBD2 | TRBV11-2
CASSYSIPGHQETQYF | TRBJ2-5 | NA | TRBV6-6
CASSIGGTNEQYF | TRBJ2-7 | NA | TRBV19
CASSQGEVLNTEAFF | TRBJ1-1 | NA | TRBV3-1
CSASFRNTEAFF | TRBJ1-1 | NA | TRBV20-1
CASSQRGSGNTIYF | TRBJ1-3 | NA | TRBV12-3/TRBV12-4
CASGRDQPQHF | TRBJ1-5 | NA | TRBV2
CASSLAWASVGGANVLTF | TRBJ2-6 | NA | TRBV7-2
CASSAGHMNGEAFF | TRBJ1-1 | NA | TRBV12-3/TRBV12-4
CAWSALTGAGGNTIYF | TRBJ1-3 | TRBD1 | TRBV30
CASSSSGARGYGYTF | TRBJ1-2 | NA | TRBV28
CASSIGDTNTEAFF | TRBJ1-1 | NA | TRBV19
CASSDFWALTGRGQVAEAFF | TRBJ1-1 | TRBD1 | TRBV2
CSARAGRVSTQYF | TRBJ2-3 | NA | TRBV20-1
CASSQEWGDRGEQYF | TRBJ2-7 | TRBD1 | TRBV4-1
CASSFKTSYEQYF | TRBJ2-7 | NA | TRBV12-3/TRBV12-4
CAISPGGDGYTF | TRBJ1-2 | NA | TRBV10-3
CASRAREGRNEKLFF | TRBJ1-4 | NA | TRBV12-3/TRBV12-4